This TCR beta chain was identified in a study of beta chain features in type 1 diabetes. Expressed TCRB transcripts were sequenced because the isolated RNA had all been reverse transcribed beforehand. The table came from immunoSEQ multiplex PCR; TCRdb's copy has only in-frame clones and leaves some out. The table records roughly 450,000 clones, approximately 15% of them present only once. A few counts support this clone. Trimming stripped 0 bases from V and 10 bases from J, with 8 bases between. The germline gives CDR1 SGHNT, CDR2 YYREEE (reference sequence). The CDR3 has 13 residues. This TCR derives from a man under 40 in good health. The rearrangement links TRBV5-4 to TRBJ1-6, with D unresolved. Sequencing was done on a sample of naive CD4+ T cells from blood. In DNA, the CDR3 is TGTGCCAGCAGCTTGGCTGGTGGGTCACCCCTCCACTTT. Amino acids: CASSLAGGSPLHF.